These 8 T cell receptor beta chains came from one sample sequenced in a study of shared clonotypes between healthy human individuals. Assay: immunoSEQ multiplex PCR; the TCRdb copy retains only in-frame clones and omits some. The sample lists 2 million to 2.5 million clones, approximately 93% occurring once. What was sequenced was naive CD4+ T cells from PBMCs. As to subset: CD45RA+ positively selected. The receptors shown here come from a man younger than 30 in good health. Some clones in this sample may be carry-over from other donors' samples.

V is TRBV7-2 and J is TRBJ1-5; no firm D call. V was clipped by 6 bases and J by 6 bases, with 9 bases between them. The germline CDR1 and CDR2 sequences are SGHTA and FQGNSA. The CDR3 contains 12 residues. In nucleotides, the CDR3 is TGTGCCAGCAGTTCTCCGCCTCAGCCCCAGCATTTT. It codes for CASSSPPQPQHF.

This chain connects TRBV5-5 to TRBJ2-1; D possibly corresponds to TRBD2 (6 bases). This CDR3 contains 15 residues. V was pared by 6 bases and J by 3 bases, with 16 bases between. Germline values: CDR1 SGHKS, CDR2 YYEKEE (reference sequence). In nucleotides, the CDR3 is TGTGCCAGCACCGCGGGACTGGGAAACTACAATGAGCAGTTCTTC. This translates into CASTAGLGNYNEQFF.

The rearrangement uses TRBV5-1 and TRBJ1-2, with D possibly being TRBD1 (5 bases). The V and J ends lost 4 bases and 3 bases respectively, with 13 bases between them. CDR3 size: 14 residues. Germline lookup yields CDR1 SGHRS and CDR2 YFSETQ. For the CDR3, the DNA is TGCGCCAGCAGCACGCGACTGGGGGACTATGGCTACACCTTC. Residues: CASSTRLGDYGYTF. Variable domain in full (rest from reference TRBV5-1 and TRBJ1-2): KAGVTQTPRYLIKTRGQQVTLSCSPISGHRSVSWYQQTPGQGLQFLFEYFSETQRNKGNFPGRFSGRQFSNSRSEMNVSTLELGDSALYLCASSTRLGDYGYTFGSGTRLTVV.

This chain links TRBV6-1 with TRBJ2-7; 10 bases align to TRBD1. The V gene's germline CDR1 is MNHNS and CDR2 SASEGT. V lost 7 bases and J lost 4; bases outside the gene matches: 10. CDR3 length: 15 amino acids. The CDR3 DNA sequence: TGTGCCAGCACCTTAGTCCGGGACAGGGGATACGAGCAGTACTTC. Amino acids: CASTLVRDRGYEQYF.

The chain has TRBV7-2 and TRBJ1-1; no reliable D call. CDR1 and CDR2 (germline): SGHTA, FQGNSA. V dropped 1 base and J dropped 7 bases, with 10 bases sitting between them. The CDR3 consists of 13 residues. CDR3 in DNA: TGTGCCAGCAGCTTAGTTGTGGGCTTTGAAGCTTTCTTT. Translated: CASSLVVGFEAFF.

The chain recombines TRBV5-1 with TRBJ2-1; TRBD2 is a possible D gene (7 bases). Germline V gene data show CDR1 as SGHRS and CDR2 as YFSETQ. Trimming removed 7 bases at V and 0 bases at J, with 11 bases between. The CDR3 sequence is 14 residues long. DNA of the CDR3: TGCGCCAGCGGGAGGGACACCTCCTACAATGAGCAGTTCTTC. Its protein is CASGRDTSYNEQFF.

The chain carries TRBV7-6 and TRBJ1-2, with D unclear. V was shortened by 5 bases and J by 4 bases, with 14 bases between the two germline ends. The CDR3 covers 14 residues. Per germline, CDR1 SGHVS and CDR2 FNYEAQ. The CDR3 DNA follows: TGTGCCAGCAGCCAGGCTCGAAAGACCTATGGCTACACCTTC. Translated, it gives CASSQARKTYGYTF.

V usage is TRBV19 and J usage is TRBJ2-2, with 9 bases lining up with TRBD1. The CDR3 length is 15 residues. The ends lost 9 bases at V and 1 base at J; junction bases unmatched: 6. Germline assignment: CDR1 LNHDA and CDR2 SQIVND (reference sequence). This chain's CDR3 is CASLYRGRNTGELFF. As DNA, the CDR3 is TGTGCCAGCCTGTACAGGGGGCGGAACACCGGGGAGCTGTTTTTT.